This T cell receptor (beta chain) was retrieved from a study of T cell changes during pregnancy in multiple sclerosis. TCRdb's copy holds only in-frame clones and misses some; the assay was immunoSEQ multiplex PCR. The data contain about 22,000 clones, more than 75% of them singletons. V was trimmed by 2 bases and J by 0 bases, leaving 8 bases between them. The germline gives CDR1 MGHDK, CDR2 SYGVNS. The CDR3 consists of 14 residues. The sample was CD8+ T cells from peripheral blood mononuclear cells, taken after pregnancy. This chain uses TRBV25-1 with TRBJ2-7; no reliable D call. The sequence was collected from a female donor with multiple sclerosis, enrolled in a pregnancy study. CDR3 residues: CASSELPGSYEQYF. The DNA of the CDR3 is TGTGCCAGCAGTGAACTTCCGGGCTCCTACGAGCAGTACTTC.